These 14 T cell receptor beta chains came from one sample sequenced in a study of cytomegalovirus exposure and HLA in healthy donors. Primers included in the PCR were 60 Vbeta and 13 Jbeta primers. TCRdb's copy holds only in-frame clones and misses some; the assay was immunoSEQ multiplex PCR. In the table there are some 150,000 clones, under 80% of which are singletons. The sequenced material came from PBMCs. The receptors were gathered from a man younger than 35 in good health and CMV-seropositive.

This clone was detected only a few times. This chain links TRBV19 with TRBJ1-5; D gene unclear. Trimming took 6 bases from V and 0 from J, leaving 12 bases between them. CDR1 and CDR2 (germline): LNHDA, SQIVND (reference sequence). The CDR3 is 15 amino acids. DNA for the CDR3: TGTGCCAGTAGGACGGGAGCCCTTAGCAATCAGCCCCAGCATTTT. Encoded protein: CASRTGALSNQPQHF.

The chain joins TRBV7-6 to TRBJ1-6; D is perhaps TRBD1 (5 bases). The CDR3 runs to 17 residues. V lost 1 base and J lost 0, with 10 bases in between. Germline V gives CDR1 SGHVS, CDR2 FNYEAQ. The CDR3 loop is CASSLGTTSSYNSPLHF. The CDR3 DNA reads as TGTGCCAGCAGCTTAGGGACAACGAGCTCCTATAATTCACCCCTCCACTTT.

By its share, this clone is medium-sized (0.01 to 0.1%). The CDR3 spells CASSAGGTDTQYF. The CDR3 region has the DNA TGTGCCAGCAGTGCGGGGGGCACAGATACGCAGTATTTT. This rearrangement joins TRBV6-4 to TRBJ2-3; D may be TRBD2 (6 bases). The germline V gene encodes CDR1 MRHNA and CDR2 SNTAGT. V dropped 4 bases and J dropped 1 base, with 6 bases sitting between them. The CDR3 spans 13 residues.

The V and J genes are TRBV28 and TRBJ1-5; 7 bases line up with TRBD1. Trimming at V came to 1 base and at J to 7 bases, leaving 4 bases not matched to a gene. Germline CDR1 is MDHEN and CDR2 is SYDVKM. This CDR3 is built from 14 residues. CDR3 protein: CASSLSQGDQPQHF. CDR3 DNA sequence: TGTGCCAGCAGTTTATCCCAGGGGGACCAGCCCCAGCATTTT.

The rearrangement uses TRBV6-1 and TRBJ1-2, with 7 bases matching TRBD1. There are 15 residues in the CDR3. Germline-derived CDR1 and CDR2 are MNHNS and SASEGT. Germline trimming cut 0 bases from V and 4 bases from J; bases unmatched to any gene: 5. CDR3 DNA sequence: TGTGCCAGCAGTGAAGCGTGGGCAGGGGGCTATGGCTACACCTTC. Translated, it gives CASSEAWAGGYGYTF.

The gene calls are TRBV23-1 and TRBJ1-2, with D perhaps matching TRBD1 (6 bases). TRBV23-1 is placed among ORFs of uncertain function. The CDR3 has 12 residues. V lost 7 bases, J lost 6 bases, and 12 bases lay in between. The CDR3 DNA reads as TGCGCCAGCATGAACCGGGACAATGGCTACACCTTC. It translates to CASMNRDNGYTF.

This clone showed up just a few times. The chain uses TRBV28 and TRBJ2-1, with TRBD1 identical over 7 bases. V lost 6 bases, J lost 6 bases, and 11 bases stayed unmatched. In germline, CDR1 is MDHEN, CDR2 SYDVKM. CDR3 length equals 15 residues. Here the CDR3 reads CASRLPVAGGNEQFF. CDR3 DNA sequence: TGTGCCAGCAGACTTCCGGTGGCAGGGGGCAATGAGCAGTTCTTC. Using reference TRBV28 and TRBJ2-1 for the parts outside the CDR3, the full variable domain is DVKVTQSSRYLVKRTGEKVFLECVQDMDHENMFWYRQDPGLGLRLIYFSYDVKMKEKGDIPEGYSVSREKKERFSLILESASTNQTSMYLCASRLPVAGGNEQFFGPGTRLTVL.

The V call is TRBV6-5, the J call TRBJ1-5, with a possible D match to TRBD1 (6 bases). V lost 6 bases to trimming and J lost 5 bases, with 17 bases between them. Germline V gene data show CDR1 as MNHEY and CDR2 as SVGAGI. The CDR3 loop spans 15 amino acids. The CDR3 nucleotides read TGTGCCAGCAGCCCGACTAACACAGGGTATCAGCCCCAGCATTTT. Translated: CASSPTNTGYQPQHF.

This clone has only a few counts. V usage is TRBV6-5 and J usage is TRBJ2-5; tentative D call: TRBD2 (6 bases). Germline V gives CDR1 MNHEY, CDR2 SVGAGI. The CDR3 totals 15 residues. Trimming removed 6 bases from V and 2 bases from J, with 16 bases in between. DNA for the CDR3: TGTGCCAGCAGCCGCCCCGGGACTTCGCAAGAGACCCAGTACTTC. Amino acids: CASSRPGTSQETQYF.

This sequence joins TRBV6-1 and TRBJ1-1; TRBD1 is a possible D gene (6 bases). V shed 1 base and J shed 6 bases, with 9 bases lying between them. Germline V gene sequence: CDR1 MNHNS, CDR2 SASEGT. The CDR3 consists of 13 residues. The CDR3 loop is CASSEVYRAEAFF. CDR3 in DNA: TGTGCCAGCAGTGAAGTTTACAGGGCTGAAGCTTTCTTT.

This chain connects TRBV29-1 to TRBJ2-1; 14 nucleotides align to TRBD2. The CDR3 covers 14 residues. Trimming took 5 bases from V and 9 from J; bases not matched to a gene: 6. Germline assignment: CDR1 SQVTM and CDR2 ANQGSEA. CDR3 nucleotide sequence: TGCAGCGTTCTGACTAGCGGGAGGGCCGGTGAGCAGTTCTTC. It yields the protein CSVLTSGRAGEQFF.

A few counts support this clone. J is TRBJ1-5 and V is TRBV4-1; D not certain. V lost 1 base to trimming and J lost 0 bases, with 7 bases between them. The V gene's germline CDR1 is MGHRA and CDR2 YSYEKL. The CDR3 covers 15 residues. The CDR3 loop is CASSQVWLSNQPQHF. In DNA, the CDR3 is TGCGCCAGCAGCCAAGTTTGGCTTAGCAATCAGCCCCAGCATTTT.

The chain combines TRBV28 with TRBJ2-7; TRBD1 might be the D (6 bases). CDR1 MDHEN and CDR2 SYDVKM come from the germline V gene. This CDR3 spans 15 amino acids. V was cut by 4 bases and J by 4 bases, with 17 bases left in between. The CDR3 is CASSSPKDSAYEQYF. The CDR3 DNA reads TGTGCCAGCAGTTCCCCTAAGGACAGTGCGTACGAGCAGTACTTC.

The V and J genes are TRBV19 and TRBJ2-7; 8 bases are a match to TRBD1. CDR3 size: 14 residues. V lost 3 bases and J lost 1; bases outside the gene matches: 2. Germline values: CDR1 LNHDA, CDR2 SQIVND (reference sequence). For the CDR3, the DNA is TGTGCCAGTAGTATCCGGACAGGGTCCTACGAGCAGTACTTC. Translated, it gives CASSIRTGSYEQYF. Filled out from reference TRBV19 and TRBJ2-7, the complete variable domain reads DGGITQSPKYLFRKEGQNVTLSCEQNLNHDAMYWYRQDPGQGLRLIYYSQIVNDFQKGDIAEGYSVSREKKESFPLTVTSAQKNPTAFYLCASSIRTGSYEQYFGPGTRLTVT.